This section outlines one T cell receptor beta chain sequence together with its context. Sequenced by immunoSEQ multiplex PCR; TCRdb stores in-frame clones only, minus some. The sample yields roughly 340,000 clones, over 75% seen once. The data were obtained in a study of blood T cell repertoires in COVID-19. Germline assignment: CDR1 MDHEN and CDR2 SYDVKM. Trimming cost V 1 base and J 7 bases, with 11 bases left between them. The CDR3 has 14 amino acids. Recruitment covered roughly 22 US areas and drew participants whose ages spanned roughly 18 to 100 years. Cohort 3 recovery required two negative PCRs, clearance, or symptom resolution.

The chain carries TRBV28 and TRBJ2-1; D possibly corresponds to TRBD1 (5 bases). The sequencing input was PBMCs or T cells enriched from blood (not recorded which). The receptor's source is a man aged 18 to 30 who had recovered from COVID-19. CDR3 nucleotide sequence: TGTGCCAGCAGTTTATCGGCAGGGCTAAATGAGCAGTTCTTC. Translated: CASSLSAGLNEQFF.